Below, 6 T cell receptor beta chains from the same sample are listed, as sequenced in a study of identical twins. MiXCR was run by TCRdb on the 5' RACE reads, yielding one entry per CDR3 protein. The sample yields more than 1.5 million distinct CDR3 sequences, more than 30% seen once. What was sequenced was cord blood. The receptors originated from a newborn girl in good health.

This clonotype has at least ten counts. CDR3 nucleotides: TGTGCCATCAGTGATCGGAGGGAGTTGGTAGAGACCCAGTACTTC. The encoded protein is CAISDRRELVETQYF. The gene calls are TRBV10-3 and TRBJ2-5; D might be TRBD2 (6 bases). V lost 3 bases, J lost 4 bases, and 15 bases lay in between. Germline V gives CDR1 ENHRY, CDR2 SYGVKD. CDR3 length equals 15 residues.

The chain combines TRBV6-2 or TRBV6-3 with TRBJ2-1; 9 bases agree with TRBD1. The CDR3 is 17 amino acids. Germline-derived CDR1 and CDR2 are MNHEY and SVGEGT. Germline trimming cut 3 bases from V and 2 bases from J; bases unmatched to any gene: 8. CDR3 nucleotide sequence: TGTGCCAGCAGTTATCCACTCCGGGACAGGGCCTACAATGAGCAGTTCTTC. Amino acids: CASSYPLRDRAYNEQFF.

The sample holds a few counts of this clonotype. J is TRBJ2-2 and V is TRBV27; the match to TRBD1 covers 7 bases. Germline trimming cut 7 bases from V and 2 bases from J; bases unmatched to any gene: 7. Per germline, CDR1 MNHEY and CDR2 SMNVEV (reference sequence). The CDR3 loop spans 15 amino acids. DNA of the CDR3: TGTGCCAGCACCCCGGGACAGCTCAACACCGGGGAGCTGTTTTTT. It yields the protein CASTPGQLNTGELFF.

This clonotype was counted a few times. V and J are TRBV11-2 and TRBJ2-3, with D possibly TRBD2 on 6 matching bases. Germline V CDR1 and CDR2: SGHAT, FQNNGV. V was trimmed by 3 bases and J by 5 bases, leaving 18 bases between them. The length of the CDR3 is 16 residues. The CDR3 loop reads CASSFITGRMGDTQYF. CDR3 nucleotide sequence: TGTGCCAGCAGCTTTATAACGGGGAGGATGGGAGATACGCAGTATTTT.

This clonotype has a handful of counts. The V and J genes are TRBV3-1 and TRBJ2-3; 10 bases align to TRBD2. The CDR3 sequence is 17 residues long. Germline V gives CDR1 LGHDT, CDR2 YNNKEL (reference sequence). V shed 0 bases and J 6 bases; nucleotides not matched to a gene: 9. The CDR3 DNA reads TGTGCCAGCAGCCAAGATCGCAGCGGGGGGGCCTTGGATACGCAGTATTTT. It translates to CASSQDRSGGALDTQYF.

This chain joins TRBV4-1 and TRBJ2-7, with 7 nucleotides matching TRBD2. The J call is doubtful: the DNA matches TRBJ2-5 better. CDR1 is MGHRA and CDR2 is YSYEKL in the germline V gene. The CDR3 runs 17 residues. Written as DNA, the CDR3 is TGCGCCAGCAGCCAAGTAGCTAGCGGAGAAGGCGAGGAGACCCAGTACTTC. Translated: CASSQVASGEGEETQYF.